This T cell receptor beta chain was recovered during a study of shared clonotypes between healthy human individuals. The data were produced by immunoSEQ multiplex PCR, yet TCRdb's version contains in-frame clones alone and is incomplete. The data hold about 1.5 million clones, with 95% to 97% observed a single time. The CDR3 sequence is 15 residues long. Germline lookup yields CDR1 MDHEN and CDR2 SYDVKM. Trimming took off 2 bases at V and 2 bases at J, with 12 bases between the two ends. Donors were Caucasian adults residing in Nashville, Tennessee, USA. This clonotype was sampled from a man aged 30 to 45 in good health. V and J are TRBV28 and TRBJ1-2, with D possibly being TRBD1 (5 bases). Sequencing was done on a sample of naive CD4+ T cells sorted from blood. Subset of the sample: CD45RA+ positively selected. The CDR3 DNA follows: TGTGCCAGCAGTTTAGGTGGCAGGGTCAACTATGGCTACACCTTC. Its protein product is CASSLGGRVNYGYTF.